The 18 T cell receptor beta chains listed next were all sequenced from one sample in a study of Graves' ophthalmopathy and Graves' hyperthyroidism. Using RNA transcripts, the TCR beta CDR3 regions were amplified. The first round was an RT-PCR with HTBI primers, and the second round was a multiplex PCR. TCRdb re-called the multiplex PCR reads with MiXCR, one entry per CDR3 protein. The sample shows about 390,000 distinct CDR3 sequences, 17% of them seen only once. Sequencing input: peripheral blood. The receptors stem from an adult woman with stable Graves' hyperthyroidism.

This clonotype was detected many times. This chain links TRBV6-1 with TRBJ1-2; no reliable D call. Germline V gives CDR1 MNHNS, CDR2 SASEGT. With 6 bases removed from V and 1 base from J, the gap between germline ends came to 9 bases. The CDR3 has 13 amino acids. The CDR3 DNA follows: TGTGCCAGCAGGGGAGGATTTAACTATGGCTACACCTTC. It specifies CASRGGFNYGYTF.

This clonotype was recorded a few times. The CDR3 DNA reads as TGTGCCAGCAGTGAAGGTTGGGCAGGGGGGGATACGCAGTATTTT. This sequence encodes CASSEGWAGGDTQYF. J is TRBJ2-3 and V is TRBV6-1; possibly TRBD1 for D (7 bases). Trimming left V 1 base short and J 6 bases short, with 14 bases between. Germline V CDR1 and CDR2: MNHNS, SASEGT. This CDR3 contains 15 residues.

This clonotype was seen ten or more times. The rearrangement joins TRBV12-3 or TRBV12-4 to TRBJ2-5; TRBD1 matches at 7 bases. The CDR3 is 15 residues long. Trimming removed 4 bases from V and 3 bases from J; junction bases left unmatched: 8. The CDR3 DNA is TGTGCCAGCAGTTCAGACAGGGTTTATAAAGAGACCCAGTACTTC. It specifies CASSSDRVYKETQYF.

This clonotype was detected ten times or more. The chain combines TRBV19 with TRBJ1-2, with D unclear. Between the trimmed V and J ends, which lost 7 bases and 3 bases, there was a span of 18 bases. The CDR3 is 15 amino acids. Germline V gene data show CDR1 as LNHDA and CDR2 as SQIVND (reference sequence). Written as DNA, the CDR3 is TGTGCCAGTAACCCCGGACGGCTACCACACTATGGCTACACCTTC. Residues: CASNPGRLPHYGYTF.

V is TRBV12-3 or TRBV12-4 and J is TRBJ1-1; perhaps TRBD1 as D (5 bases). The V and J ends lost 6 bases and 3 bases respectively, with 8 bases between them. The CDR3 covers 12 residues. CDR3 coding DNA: TGTGCCAGCAGGGGGCCGGACACTGAAGCTTTCTTT. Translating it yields CASRGPDTEAFF.

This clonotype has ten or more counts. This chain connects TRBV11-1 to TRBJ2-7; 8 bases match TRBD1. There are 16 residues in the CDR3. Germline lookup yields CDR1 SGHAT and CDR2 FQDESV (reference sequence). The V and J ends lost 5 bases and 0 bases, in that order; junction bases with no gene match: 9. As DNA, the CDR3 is TGTGCCAGCAGCATGGGACAGGCGACCGGCTCCTACGAGCAGTACTTC. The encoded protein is CASSMGQATGSYEQYF.

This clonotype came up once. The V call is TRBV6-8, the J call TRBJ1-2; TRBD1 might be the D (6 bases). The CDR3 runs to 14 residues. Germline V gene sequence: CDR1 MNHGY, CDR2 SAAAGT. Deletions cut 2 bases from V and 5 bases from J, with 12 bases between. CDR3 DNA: TGTGCCAGCAGTTACCCCGGACAGCCGTATGGCTACACCTTC. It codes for CASSYPGQPYGYTF.

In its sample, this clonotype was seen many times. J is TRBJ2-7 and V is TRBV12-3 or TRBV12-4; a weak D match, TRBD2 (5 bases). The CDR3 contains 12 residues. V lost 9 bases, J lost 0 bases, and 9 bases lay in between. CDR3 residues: CASGRDSYEQYF. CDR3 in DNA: TGTGCCAGTGGCCGGGACTCCTACGAGCAGTACTTC.

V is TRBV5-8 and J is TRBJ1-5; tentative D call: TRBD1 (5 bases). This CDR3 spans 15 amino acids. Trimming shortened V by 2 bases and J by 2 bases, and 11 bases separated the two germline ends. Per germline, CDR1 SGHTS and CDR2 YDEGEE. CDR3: CASSFRGWGNQPQHF. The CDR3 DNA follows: TGTGCCAGCAGCTTTAGGGGCTGGGGCAATCAGCCCCAGCATTTT.

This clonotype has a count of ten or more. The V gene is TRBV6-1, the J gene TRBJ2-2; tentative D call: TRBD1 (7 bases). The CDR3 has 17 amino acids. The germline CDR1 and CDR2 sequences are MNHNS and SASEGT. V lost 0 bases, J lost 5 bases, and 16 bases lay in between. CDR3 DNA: TGTGCCAGCAGTGAAGCCCCGCGGACAGGAGGGACCGGGGAGCTGTTTTTT. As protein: CASSEAPRTGGTGELFF.

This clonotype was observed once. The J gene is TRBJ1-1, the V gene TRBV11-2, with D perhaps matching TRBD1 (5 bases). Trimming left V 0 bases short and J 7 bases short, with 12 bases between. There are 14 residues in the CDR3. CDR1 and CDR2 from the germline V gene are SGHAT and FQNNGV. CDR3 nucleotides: TGTGCCAGCAGCTTAGATTGGTTGGGGGATGAAGCTTTCTTT. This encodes CASSLDWLGDEAFF.

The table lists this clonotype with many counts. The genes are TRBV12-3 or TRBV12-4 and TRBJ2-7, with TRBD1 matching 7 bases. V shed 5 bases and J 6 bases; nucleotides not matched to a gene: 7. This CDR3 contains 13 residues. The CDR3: CASSPWTGSEQYF. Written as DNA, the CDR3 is TGTGCCAGCAGTCCGTGGACAGGCTCCGAGCAGTACTTC.

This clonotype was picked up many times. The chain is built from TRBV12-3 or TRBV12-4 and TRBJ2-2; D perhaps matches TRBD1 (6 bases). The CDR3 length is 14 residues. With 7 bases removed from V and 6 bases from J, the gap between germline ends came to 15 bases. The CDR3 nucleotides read TGTGCCAGCACCCCGACAGGCGGTGCCGGGGAGCTGTTTTTT. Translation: CASTPTGGAGELFF.

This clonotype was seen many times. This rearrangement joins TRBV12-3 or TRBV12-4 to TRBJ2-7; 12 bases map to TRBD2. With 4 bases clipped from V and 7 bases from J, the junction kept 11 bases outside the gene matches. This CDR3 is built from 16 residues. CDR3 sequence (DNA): TGTGCCAGCAGTTCCCGACTAGCGGGAGAACCAGGGGAGCAGTACTTC. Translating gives CASSSRLAGEPGEQYF.

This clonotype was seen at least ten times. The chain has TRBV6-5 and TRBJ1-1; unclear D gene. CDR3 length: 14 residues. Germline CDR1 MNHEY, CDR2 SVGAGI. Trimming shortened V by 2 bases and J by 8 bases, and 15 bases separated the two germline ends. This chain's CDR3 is CASSYAFLTDEAFF. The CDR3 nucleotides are TGTGCCAGCAGTTACGCCTTCTTAACAGACGAAGCTTTCTTT.

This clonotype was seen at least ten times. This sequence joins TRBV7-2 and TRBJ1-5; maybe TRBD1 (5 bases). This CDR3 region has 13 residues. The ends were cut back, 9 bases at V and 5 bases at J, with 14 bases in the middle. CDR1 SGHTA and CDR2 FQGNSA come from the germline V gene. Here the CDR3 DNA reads TGTGCCAGTAGCCTTCAGGGTGATCAGCCCCAGCATTTT. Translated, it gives CASSLQGDQPQHF.

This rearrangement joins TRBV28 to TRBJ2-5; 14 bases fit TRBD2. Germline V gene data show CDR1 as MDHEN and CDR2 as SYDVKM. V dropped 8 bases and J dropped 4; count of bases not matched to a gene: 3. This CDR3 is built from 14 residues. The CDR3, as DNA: TGTGCCAGCTTGGGGACTAGCGGGGGAGAGACCCAGTACTTC. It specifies CASLGTSGGETQYF.

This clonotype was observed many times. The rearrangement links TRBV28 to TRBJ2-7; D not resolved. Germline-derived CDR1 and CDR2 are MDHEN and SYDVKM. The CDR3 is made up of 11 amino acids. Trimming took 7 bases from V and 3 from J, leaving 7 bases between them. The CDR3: CASTLFYEQYF. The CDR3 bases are TGTGCCAGCACCTTGTTCTACGAGCAGTACTTC.